Listed below are T cell receptor beta chains from one sample, sequenced in a study of shared clonotypes between healthy human individuals. The assay was immunoSEQ multiplex PCR, and TCRdb's table has in-frame clones only and misses some. Of 800,000 or so clones listed, around 96% are singletons. Sequenced: naive CD8+ T cells sorted from blood. The source is a man aged 30 to 45 in good health. The CDR3 runs from the conserved cysteine through the conserved F or W. D genes are given only for firm matches.

CDR3 protein,V gene,J gene,D gene
CASRTETADYEQYF,TRBV10-2,TRBJ2-7,-
CASSESIAGIYNEQFF,TRBV25-1,TRBJ2-1,TRBD2
CASSSWNSPRTYEQYF,TRBV27,TRBJ2-7,-
CASSFMSNTGELFF,TRBV27,TRBJ2-2,-
CASNPLPGEQFF,TRBV7-9,TRBJ2-1,-
CASLETGGGFEQYF,TRBV28,TRBJ2-7,TRBD1
CASSMTGRGNEQFF,TRBV19,TRBJ2-1,-
CASSPTPANSYEQYF,TRBV13,TRBJ2-7,-
CASSQDQARVQETQYF,TRBV4-1,TRBJ2-5,-
CASSYGGKYEQYF,TRBV6-6,TRBJ2-7,-
CASTLAGVGTGELFF,TRBV6-5,TRBJ2-2,-
CASSLAGARDEQFF,TRBV7-8,TRBJ2-1,-
CATSSGTSGTHRYEQYF,TRBV15,TRBJ2-7,TRBD2
CASEDLGGKQYF,TRBV5-5,TRBJ2-7,-
CASSPGRTDYEQYF,TRBV27,TRBJ2-7,-
CASSPGQGAYEQYF,TRBV18,TRBJ2-7,TRBD1
CASSIAAGEEETQYF,TRBV27,TRBJ2-5,TRBD2
CASSSGESNQPQHF,TRBV7-6,TRBJ1-5,-
CASSLEGLSDEQFF,TRBV5-1,TRBJ2-1,-
CSVEPGDSYEQYF,TRBV29-1,TRBJ2-7,-
CASIRGAGELFF,TRBV10-2,TRBJ2-2,TRBD2
CSVNREMAYTF,TRBV29-1,TRBJ1-2,-